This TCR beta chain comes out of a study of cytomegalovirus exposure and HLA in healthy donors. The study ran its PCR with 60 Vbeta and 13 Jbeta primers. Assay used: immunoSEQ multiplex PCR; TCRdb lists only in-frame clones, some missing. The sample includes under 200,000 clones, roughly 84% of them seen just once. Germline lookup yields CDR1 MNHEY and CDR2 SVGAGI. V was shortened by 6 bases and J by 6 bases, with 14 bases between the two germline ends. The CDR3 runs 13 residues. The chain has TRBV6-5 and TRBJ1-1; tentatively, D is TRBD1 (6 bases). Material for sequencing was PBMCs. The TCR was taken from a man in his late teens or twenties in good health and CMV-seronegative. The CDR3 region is CASSPGRGSEAFF. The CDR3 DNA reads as TGTGCCAGCAGCCCCGGAAGGGGGTCTGAAGCTTTCTTT.